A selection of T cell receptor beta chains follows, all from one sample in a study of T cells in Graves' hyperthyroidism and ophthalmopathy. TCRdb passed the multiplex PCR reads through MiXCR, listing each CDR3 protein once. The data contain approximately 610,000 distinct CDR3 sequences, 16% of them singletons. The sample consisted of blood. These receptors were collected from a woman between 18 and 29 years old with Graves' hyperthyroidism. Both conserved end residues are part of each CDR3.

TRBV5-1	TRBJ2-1	CASSGTSGGNEQFF
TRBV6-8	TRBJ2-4	CASSYSIGGLARELSNIQYF
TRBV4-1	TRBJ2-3	CASSHGTSGTTDTQYF
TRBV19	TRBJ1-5	CATLGGISNQPQHF
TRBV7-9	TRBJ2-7	CASSLDGRVANEQYF
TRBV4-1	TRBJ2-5	CASSQAALETQYF
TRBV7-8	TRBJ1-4	CASSLWGVNEKLFF
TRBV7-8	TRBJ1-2	CASSRDTYGYTF
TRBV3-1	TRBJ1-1	CASSPQPGLTTEAFF
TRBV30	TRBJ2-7	CAWSVRTYEQYF
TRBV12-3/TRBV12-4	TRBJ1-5	CASSNQGYSNQPQHF
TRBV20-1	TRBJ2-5	CSATKDGRAGETQYF
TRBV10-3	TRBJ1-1	CAISDGTGGLGEAFF
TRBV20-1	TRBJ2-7	CSARDRTSGTYLYEQYF
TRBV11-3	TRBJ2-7	CASSLVGEQVDEQYF